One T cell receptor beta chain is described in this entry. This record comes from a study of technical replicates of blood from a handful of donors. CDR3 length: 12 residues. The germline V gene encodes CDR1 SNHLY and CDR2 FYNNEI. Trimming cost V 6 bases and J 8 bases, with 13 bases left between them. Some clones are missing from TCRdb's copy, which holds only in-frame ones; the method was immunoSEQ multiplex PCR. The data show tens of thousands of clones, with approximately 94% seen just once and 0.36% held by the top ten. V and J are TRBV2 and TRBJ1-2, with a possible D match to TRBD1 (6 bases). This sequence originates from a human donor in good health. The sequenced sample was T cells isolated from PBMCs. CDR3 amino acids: CASRQGMKGYTF. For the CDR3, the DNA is TGTGCCAGCAGACAGGGAATGAAGGGCTACACCTTC.